One sample yielded the 20 T cell receptor beta chains listed below, sequenced in a study of blood T cell repertoires in COVID-19. TCRdb keeps only in-frame clones here, not all; method: immunoSEQ multiplex PCR. The sample includes 81,000 or so clones, approximately 85% seen only once; the top ten take roughly 9.1%. The sample was peripheral blood. The source of these receptors is a man aged 50 or older with COVID-19, enrolled during active disease.

This rearrangement joins TRBV19 to TRBJ2-2; maybe TRBD1 (6 bases). The V gene lost 10 bases and the J gene lost 1 base, with 10 bases spanning the gap. The length of the CDR3 is 13 residues. Per the germline V gene, CDR1 is LNHDA and CDR2 is SQIVND (reference sequence). In DNA, the CDR3 is TGTGCCACCCCGGGACAGAACACCGGGGAGCTGTTTTTT. This sequence encodes CATPGQNTGELFF. Supplemented by reference TRBV19 and TRBJ2-2, the full variable domain reads DGGITQSPKYLFRKEGQNVTLSCEQNLNHDAMYWYRQDPGQGLRLIYYSQIVNDFQKGDIAEGYSVSREKKESFPLTVTSAQKNPTAFYLCATPGQNTGELFFGEGSRLTVL.

Only a few counts were recorded for this clone. The V gene is TRBV5-1, the J gene TRBJ2-1; 12 bases are shared with TRBD2. Germline V gives CDR1 SGHRS, CDR2 YFSETQ. V lost 5 bases to trimming and J lost 13 bases; unmatched junction nucleotides: 4. CDR3 length: 12 amino acids. This CDR3 is CASRRLAGEQFF. The CDR3 DNA follows: TGCGCCAGCAGAAGACTAGCGGGAGAACAGTTCTTC.

The chain links TRBV28 to TRBJ1-5, with 9 bases lining up with TRBD1. CDR1 MDHEN and CDR2 SYDVKM come from the germline V gene. There are 16 residues in the CDR3. V shed 0 bases, J shed 0 bases, and the junction held 0 bases outside the gene matches. The CDR3 nucleotides are TGTGCCAGCAGTTTATGGACAGGGGGTAGCAATCAGCCCCAGCATTTT. Its protein is CASSLWTGGSNQPQHF.

Here the CDR3 DNA reads TGCGCCAGCAGCTTGGCAGGGACTAGCGGTAAAGAGACCCAGTACTTC. Translating gives CASSLAGTSGKETQYF. This chain joins TRBV5-1 and TRBJ2-5; TRBD2 agrees at 11 bases. V was pared by 0 bases and J by 3 bases, with 4 bases of the junction left unmatched. Germline V gives CDR1 SGHRS, CDR2 YFSETQ. This CDR3 comprises 16 residues.

In its sample, this clone was seen many times. This chain connects TRBV28 to TRBJ2-1; 11 bases agree with TRBD2. Germline V gives CDR1 MDHEN, CDR2 SYDVKM. The CDR3 is made up of 15 amino acids. The ends lost 7 bases at V and 4 bases at J; junction bases unmatched: 6. CDR3 amino acids: CASTASGRTYNEQFF. The CDR3 nucleotides are TGTGCCAGCACGGCTAGCGGGAGGACGTACAATGAGCAGTTCTTC.

Notes on this clone: Other DNA variants within this sample encode the same CDR3. V usage is TRBV12-3 or TRBV12-4 and J usage is TRBJ2-3; TRBD1 is a possible D gene (6 bases). The CDR3 runs 13 residues. The V end was cut by 5 bases, the J end by 1 base, with 7 bases between. The CDR3 region has the DNA TGTGCCAGCAGTGGGGGCGGCACAGATACGCAGTATTTT. This translates into CASSGGGTDTQYF.

Concerning this clone itself: At the DNA level, this CDR3 is encoded by other sequences in the same sample as well. The chain carries TRBV5-4 and TRBJ1-2, with a possible D match to TRBD1 (6 bases). Trimming took off 3 bases at V and 6 bases at J, with 15 bases between the two ends. CDR1 and CDR2 from the germline V gene are SGHNT and YYREEE (reference sequence). This CDR3 is 14 amino acids long. The CDR3 is CASSSTTGLDGYTF. The CDR3 DNA sequence: TGTGCCAGCAGCTCCACAACAGGGTTGGATGGCTACACCTTC.

The chain has TRBV18 and TRBJ2-1; D is perhaps TRBD2 (5 bases). Germline V gene sequence: CDR1 KGHSH, CDR2 LQKENI. V lost 6 bases to trimming and J lost 1 base, with 16 bases between them. The CDR3 is 16 residues long. The CDR3 nucleotides read TGTGCCAGCTCCAGGCCCCGGTCGGGGTCCTACAATGAGCAGTTCTTC. This gives the protein CASSRPRSGSYNEQFF.

The CDR3 is CASSHWTPQETQYF. CDR3 bases: TGTGCCAGCAGTCATTGGACACCTCAAGAGACCCAGTACTTC. The chain recombines TRBV2 with TRBJ2-5; TRBD1 might be the D (5 bases). CDR3 length: 14 residues. V lost 5 bases and J lost 2, with 12 bases in between. CDR1 is SNHLY and CDR2 is FYNNEI in the germline V gene. The full variable domain, with the rest looked up from reference TRBV2 and TRBJ2-5, is EPEVTQTPSHQVTQMGQEVILRCVPISNHLYFYWYRQILGQKVEFLVSFYNNEISEKSEIFDDQFSVERPDGSNFTLKIRSTKLEDSAMYFCASSHWTPQETQYFGPGTRLLVL.

This clone was seen more than once but under ten times. The gene calls are TRBV12-3 or TRBV12-4 and TRBJ1-3; D call uncertain. This CDR3 has 13 residues. V lost 10 bases to trimming and J lost 4 bases, with 14 bases between them. As DNA, the CDR3 is TGTGCCACCCGACGCGGCGACGGAAACACCATATATTTT. Translated: CATRRGDGNTIYF.

The gene calls are TRBV5-1 and TRBJ2-5; 7 nucleotides agree with TRBD1. Germline lookup yields CDR1 SGHRS and CDR2 YFSETQ. Unmatched junction bases numbered 2, after V lost 4 bases and J lost 2 bases. The length of the CDR3 is 13 residues. The CDR3 spells CASSTGQQETQYF. CDR3 DNA sequence: TGCGCCAGCAGCACGGGACAGCAAGAGACCCAGTACTTC.

The chain carries TRBV4-3 and TRBJ2-1; 9 nucleotides match TRBD1. Germline V CDR1 and CDR2: LGHNA, YSLEER. CDR3 length: 15 residues. With 0 bases clipped from V and 3 bases from J, the junction kept 0 bases outside the gene matches. CDR3 nucleotide sequence: TGCGCCAGCAGCCAAGAGGGACAGGGCTACAATGAGCAGTTCTTC. As protein: CASSQEGQGYNEQFF.

This clone was observed a single time. One junction end disagrees with the germline gene, perhaps due to a read error. The CDR3 is CATSATGREVNSWNF. The CDR3 DNA follows: TGTGCCACCAGCGCTACCGGGCGGGAGGTTAATAGTTGGAATTTT. This chain connects TRBV15 to TRBJ2-3, with 8 bases matching TRBD2. The CDR3 totals 15 residues. Germline V gene sequence: CDR1 LNHNV, CDR2 YYDKDF (reference sequence). The full variable domain, in which reference TRBV15 and TRBJ2-3 provide the parts outside the CDR3, is DAMVIQNPRYQVTQFGKPVTLSCSQTLNHNVMYWYQQKSSQAPKLLFHYYDKDFNNEADTPDNFQSRRPNTSFCFLDIRSPGLGDTAMYLCATSATGREVNSWNFGPGTRLTVL.

CDR3 sequence reads: CASSLGRDRPYEQYF. CDR3 DNA sequence: TGCGCCAGCAGCTTGGGTCGGGACAGGCCCTACGAGCAGTACTTC. This chain joins TRBV5-1 and TRBJ2-7, with TRBD1 matching over 8 bases. V shed 0 bases and J 2 bases; nucleotides not matched to a gene: 4. Germline CDR1 is SGHRS and CDR2 is YFSETQ. The CDR3 covers 15 residues. The full variable domain, with the rest looked up from reference TRBV5-1 and TRBJ2-7, is KAGVTQTPRYLIKTRGQQVTLSCSPISGHRSVSWYQQTPGQGLQFLFEYFSETQRNKGNFPGRFSGRQFSNSRSEMNVSTLELGDSALYLCASSLGRDRPYEQYFGPGTRLTVT.

V gene TRBV4-1 combines with J gene TRBJ2-5; D not certain. CDR1 MGHRA and CDR2 YSYEKL come from the germline V gene. Trimming stripped 0 bases from V and 7 bases from J, with 15 bases between. The CDR3 extends over 15 amino acids. The CDR3 region is CASSQDHEAPWTQYF. CDR3 in DNA: TGCGCCAGCAGCCAAGATCACGAGGCCCCTTGGACCCAGTACTTC.

V usage is TRBV24-1 and J usage is TRBJ1-2, with TRBD1 matching over 8 bases. The CDR3 extends over 14 amino acids. Germline V CDR1 and CDR2: KGHDR, SFDVKD. After removal of 4 bases from V and 7 bases from J, the junction contained 7 bases not matched to a gene. The CDR3 bases are TGTGCCACCAGTGAACCTAGGACAGGGTCTGGCTACACCTTC. Translated, it gives CATSEPRTGSGYTF.

The CDR3 DNA sequence: TGTGCCAGCAGCATAGACAGGGTGCAGTTCTTC. It is translated as CASSIDRVQFF. The chain recombines TRBV5-6 with TRBJ2-1, with 7 bases aligning to TRBD1. The CDR3 contains 11 residues. Germline assignment: CDR1 SGHDT and CDR2 YYEEEE. V lost 4 bases and J lost 12; bases outside the gene matches: 4.

The count of this clone is one. CDR3 coding DNA: TGTGCCAGCAGCCCCCGGACAGGGTTGCGTCAGCCCCAGCATTTT. Translation: CASSPRTGLRQPQHF. The J gene is TRBJ1-5, the V gene TRBV6-5, with 8 bases that match TRBD1. CDR1 MNHEY and CDR2 SVGAGI come from the germline V gene. The CDR3 extends over 15 amino acids. V shed 6 bases and J 6 bases; nucleotides not matched to a gene: 10.

In DNA, the CDR3 is TGTGCCAGCACGGACAGTTTTATCTCTCAGCCCCAGCATTTT. This sequence encodes CASTDSFISQPQHF. The gene calls are TRBV6-6 and TRBJ1-5; tentatively, D is TRBD1 (6 bases). CDR3 size: 14 residues. V lost 7 bases to trimming and J lost 6 bases, with 16 bases between them. Germline V gene lookup returns CDR1 MNHNY and CDR2 SVGAGI (reference sequence).

The chain recombines TRBV5-3 with TRBJ1-5; 9 bases fit TRBD1. TRBV5-3 is annotated as an ORF whose role is uncertain. The CDR3 contains 19 residues. With V trimmed by 4 bases and J by 1 base, 15 bases remained unmatched. DNA of the CDR3: TGTGCCAGAAGCCCCCCTCGACAGGGGGGAGAAGGAAGCAATCAGCCCCAGCATTTT. This codes for CARSPPRQGGEGSNQPQHF.